This T cell receptor (beta chain) was documented in a study of T cells in Graves' hyperthyroidism and ophthalmopathy. Looked up from germline, CDR1 is SGHRS and CDR2 is YFSETQ. The CDR3 contains 14 residues. The germline V and J ends were trimmed by 4 bases and 7 bases, with 14 bases remaining between them. Authors of the study amplified TCR beta CDR3 regions from RNA transcripts. RT-PCR in the first round (using the HTBI primer set) targeted the TCR CDR3. TCRdb itself ran the multiplex PCR reads through MiXCR, one entry per CDR3 protein. The sample has some 270,000 distinct CDR3 sequences; 10% to 15% are singletons.

The sequencing input was blood. The origin of this receptor is a woman aged 25 to 39 with Graves' hyperthyroidism that later progressed to Graves' ophthalmopathy. V usage is TRBV5-1 and J usage is TRBJ1-4; TRBD1 might be the D (5 bases). DNA of the CDR3: TGCGCCAGCAGCCCCGGGACGAGGGGTGAAAAACTGTTTTTT. This translates into CASSPGTRGEKLFF.